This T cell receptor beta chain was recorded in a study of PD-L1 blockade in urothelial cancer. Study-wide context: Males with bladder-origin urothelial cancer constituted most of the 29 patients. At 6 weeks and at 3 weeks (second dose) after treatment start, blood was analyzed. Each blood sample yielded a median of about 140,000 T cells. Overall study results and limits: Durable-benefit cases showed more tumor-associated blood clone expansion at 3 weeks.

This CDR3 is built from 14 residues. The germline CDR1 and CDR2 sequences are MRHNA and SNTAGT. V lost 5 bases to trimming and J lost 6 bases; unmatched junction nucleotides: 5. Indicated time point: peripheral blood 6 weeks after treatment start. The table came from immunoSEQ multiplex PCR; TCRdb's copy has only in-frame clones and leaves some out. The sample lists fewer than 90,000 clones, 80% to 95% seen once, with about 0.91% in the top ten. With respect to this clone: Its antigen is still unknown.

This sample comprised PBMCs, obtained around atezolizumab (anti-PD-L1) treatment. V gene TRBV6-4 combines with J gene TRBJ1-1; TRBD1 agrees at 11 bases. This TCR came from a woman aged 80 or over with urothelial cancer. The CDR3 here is CASSRDRGISEAFF. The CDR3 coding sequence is TGTGCCAGCAGTAGGGACAGGGGGATCTCTGAAGCTTTCTTT.